The rows below give T cell receptor beta chains drawn from one sample of a study of cytomegalovirus exposure and HLA in healthy donors. Clones were sequenced by immunoSEQ multiplex PCR, and TCRdb holds only the in-frame ones, with some missing. The sample yields 170,000 or so clones, 75% to 85% seen once. Material for sequencing was PBMCs. The receptors come from a boy aged 5-17 years in good health and CMV-seronegative. Both conserved end residues are part of each CDR3. A D gene is named only where the DNA matches it firmly. Clone size is given for some rows only: seen once, a few or many times, or a class if the clone is expanded.

V gene	J gene	clone size	D gene	CDR3 protein	CDR3 DNA
TRBV6-1	TRBJ1-4	NA	NA	CASRSGTTNEKLFF	TGTGCCAGCAGATCCGGGACAACTAATGAAAAACTGTTTTTT
TRBV5-1	TRBJ1-3	NA	NA	CASSAGSSGNTIYF	TGCGCCAGCAGTGCAGGTAGCTCTGGAAACACCATATATTTT
TRBV2	TRBJ2-1	NA	TRBD2	CASRETPLLAGGYNEQFF	TGTGCCAGCAGGGAAACACCCTTACTAGCGGGAGGCTACAATGAGCAGTTCTTC
TRBV6-5	TRBJ1-2	NA	NA	CASRGRLLDGYTF	TGTGCCAGCAGGGGGCGCCTTCTAGACGGCTACACCTTC
TRBV5-1	TRBJ1-1	few	TRBD1	CASSLSGGGRGTEAFF	TGCGCCAGCAGCTTGAGTGGAGGGGGCCGGGGGACTGAAGCTTTCTTT
TRBV11-2	TRBJ2-7	NA	TRBD1	CASSLDRGAEQYF	TGTGCCAGCAGCTTGGACAGGGGGGCCGAGCAGTACTTC
TRBV11-2	TRBJ2-2	NA	NA	CASSLVGANTGELFF	TGTGCCAGCAGCTTAGTAGGGGCTAACACCGGGGAGCTGTTTTTT
TRBV29-1	TRBJ2-5	NA	NA	CSVDLQGETQYF	TGCAGCGTTGATCTCCAGGGGGAGACCCAGTACTTC
TRBV5-6	TRBJ1-3	few	NA	CASSRSYSGNTIYF	TGTGCCAGCAGTCGGAGCTACTCTGGAAACACCATATATTTT
TRBV5-1	TRBJ2-1	NA	NA	CASSLAQWTDNEQFF	TGCGCCAGCAGCTTGGCCCAATGGACAGACAATGAGCAGTTCTTC
TRBV6-5	TRBJ1-2	NA	NA	CASRKARAANYGYTF	TGTGCCAGCAGAAAGGCCAGGGCAGCGAACTATGGCTACACCTTC
TRBV18	TRBJ2-1	NA	TRBD1	CASSPLGQGARNEQFF	TGTGCCAGCTCACCCCTCGGCCAGGGGGCGCGAAATGAGCAGTTCTTC
TRBV5-4	TRBJ1-2	NA	TRBD1	CASSSDRVRGYTF	TGTGCCAGCAGCTCGGACAGGGTGCGTGGCTACACCTTC
TRBV15	TRBJ2-7	NA	TRBD2	CATSGGLAGSYEQYF	TGTGCCACCAGCGGGGGACTAGCGGGCTCCTACGAGCAGTACTTC
TRBV21-1	TRBJ2-3	NA	NA	CASSNGLAGSGTDTQYF	TGTGCCAGCAGCAACGGACTAGCGGGGAGCGGCACAGATACGCAGTATTTT
TRBV10-3	TRBJ2-7	NA	TRBD1	CATATGGHEQYF	TGTGCCACCGCGACAGGGGGCCACGAGCAGTACTTC
TRBV28	TRBJ2-7	NA	NA	CASSQQASFYEQYF	TGTGCCAGCAGTCAACAGGCGTCCTTCTACGAGCAGTACTTC
TRBV10-3	TRBJ1-2	NA	NA	CAASGTGSGANYGYTF	TGTGCCGCGTCCGGAACGGGGTCGGGAGCGAACTATGGCTACACCTTC
TRBV7-9	TRBJ2-7	NA	NA	CASSPTGYEQYF	TGTGCCAGCAGCCCTACAGGATACGAGCAGTACTTC
TRBV6-1	TRBJ1-5	NA	NA	CASRGGGESQPQHF	TGTGCCAGTCGAGGCGGGGGGGAAAGTCAGCCCCAGCATTTT
TRBV4-2	TRBJ1-5	few	NA	CASSPGFDSNQPQHF	TGTGCCAGCAGCCCAGGGTTCGACAGCAATCAGCCCCAGCATTTT
TRBV25-1	TRBJ1-3	NA	TRBD1	CASSEYSTGDGNTIYF	TGTGCCAGCAGTGAATATTCGACAGGGGATGGAAACACCATATATTTT
TRBV6-5	TRBJ2-6	NA	NA	CASSTLRSGANVLTF	TGTGCCAGCAGTACGCTACGGTCTGGGGCCAACGTCCTGACTTTC
TRBV9	TRBJ2-2	NA	TRBD2	CASSVGSGGNTGELFF	TGTGCCAGCAGCGTAGGTAGCGGGGGGAACACCGGGGAGCTGTTTTTT
TRBV9	TRBJ2-5	NA	NA	CASSVSAGPQYF	TGTGCCAGCAGCGTATCGGCAGGCCCCCAGTACTTC
TRBV7-2	TRBJ2-1	NA	NA	CASSLVGTQQFF	TGTGCCAGCAGCTTAGTAGGGACTCAGCAGTTCTTC
TRBV4-3	TRBJ2-1	few	NA	CASSQAAGRNEQFF	TGCGCCAGCAGCCAAGCGGCAGGGAGGAATGAGCAGTTCTTC
TRBV7-3	TRBJ2-7	NA	NA	CASSLGDRGSGGEQYF	TGTGCCAGCAGCTTGGGGGACCGAGGTAGCGGAGGCGAGCAGTACTTC
TRBV5-5	TRBJ2-3	NA	NA	CASSPFGGITDTQYF	TGTGCCAGCAGCCCGTTTGGCGGGATTACAGATACGCAGTATTTT
TRBV7-2	TRBJ1-2	NA	NA	CASSLDGGRGRDYGYTF	TGTGCCAGCAGCTTAGATGGGGGGCGCGGGAGAGACTATGGCTACACCTTC
TRBV5-4	TRBJ2-7	NA	TRBD1	CASSRDRVFDEQYF	TGTGCCAGCAGCAGAGACAGGGTTTTCGACGAGCAGTACTTC
TRBV6-6	TRBJ2-5	NA	NA	CASSSGGAETQYF	TGTGCCAGCAGTTCCGGAGGGGCAGAGACCCAGTACTTC
TRBV6-5	TRBJ2-1	NA	NA	CASSLGTPSYNEQFF	TGTGCCAGCAGCCTCGGGACACCCTCCTACAATGAGCAGTTCTTC
TRBV7-3	TRBJ2-7	NA	TRBD2	CASSQPGLVSYEQYF	TGTGCCAGCAGTCAACCGGGACTAGTCTCCTACGAGCAGTACTTC
TRBV9	TRBJ2-2	NA	TRBD2	CASSVGLAGGSDTGEPFF	TGTGCCAGCAGCGTAGGACTAGCGGGAGGATCGGACACCGGGGAGCCGTTTTTT
TRBV6-1	TRBJ1-1	NA	NA	CASRRGQSNTEAFF	TGTGCCAGCAGGAGAGGACAGTCGAACACTGAAGCTTTCTTT
TRBV6-1	TRBJ2-5	NA	NA	CASSEETEEAQYF	TGTGCCAGCAGTGAAGAAACCGAGGAGGCCCAGTACTTC
TRBV6-6	TRBJ1-1	NA	TRBD1	CASSYSGDRGHRF	TGTGCCAGCAGTTACTCGGGGGACAGGGGGCACCGTTTT
TRBV6-5	TRBJ1-3	NA	NA	CASSYAGEGNTIYF	TGTGCCAGCAGTTATGCAGGGGAGGGGAACACCATATATTTT